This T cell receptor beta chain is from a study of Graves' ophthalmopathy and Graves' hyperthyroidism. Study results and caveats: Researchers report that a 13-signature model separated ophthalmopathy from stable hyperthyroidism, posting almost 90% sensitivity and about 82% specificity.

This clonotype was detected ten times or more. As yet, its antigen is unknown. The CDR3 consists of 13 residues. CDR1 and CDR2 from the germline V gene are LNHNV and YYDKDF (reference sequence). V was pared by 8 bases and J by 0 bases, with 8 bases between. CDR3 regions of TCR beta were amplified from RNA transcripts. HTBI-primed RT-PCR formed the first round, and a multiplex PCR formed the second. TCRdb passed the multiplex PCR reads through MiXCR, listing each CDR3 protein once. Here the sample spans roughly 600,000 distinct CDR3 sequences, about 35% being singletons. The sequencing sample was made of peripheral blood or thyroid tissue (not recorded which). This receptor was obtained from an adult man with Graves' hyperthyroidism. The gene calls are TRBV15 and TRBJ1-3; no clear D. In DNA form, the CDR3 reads TGTGCCACCGCCGCGTACTCTGGAAACACCATATATTTT. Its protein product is CATAAYSGNTIYF.